This passage covers 26 T cell receptor beta chains from one sample sequenced in a study of blood T cell repertoires in COVID-19. Measured with immunoSEQ multiplex PCR; TCRdb has only the in-frame clones, and not every one. The sample carries 200,000 to 250,000 clones, approximately 80% recorded once. The specimen was PBMCs or T cells enriched from blood (not recorded which). These receptors were obtained from a man aged 55 to 70 who had recovered from COVID-19.

J is TRBJ1-1 and V is TRBV6-5; D may be TRBD1 (5 bases). V lost 2 bases and J 0 bases, leaving 13 bases between the germline ends. In germline, CDR1 is MNHEY, CDR2 SVGAGI. The CDR3 runs 16 residues. CDR3 sequence: CASSYRGHSMNTEAFF. As DNA, the CDR3 is TGTGCCAGCAGTTACAGGGGCCACTCAATGAACACTGAAGCTTTCTTT.

This chain joins TRBV2 and TRBJ1-5; TRBD1 agrees at 9 bases. In germline, CDR1 is SNHLY, CDR2 FYNNEI. The CDR3 spans 13 residues. J lost 7 bases, V lost 8 bases, and 6 bases had no gene match. The CDR3: CASRDREDQPQHF. CDR3 sequence (DNA): TGTGCCAGCCGGGACAGGGAGGACCAGCCCCAGCATTTT.

The chain combines TRBV5-1 with TRBJ2-1; TRBD1 is a possible D gene (6 bases). V was clipped by 7 bases and J by 6 bases, with 17 bases between them. Germline CDR1 and CDR2: SGHRS and YFSETQ. The length of the CDR3 is 14 residues. CDR3 amino acids: CASCLLDSFNEQFF. The CDR3 DNA follows: TGCGCCAGCTGTCTTTTGGACAGCTTCAATGAGCAGTTCTTC.

The V and J genes are TRBV7-9 and TRBJ1-4; D might be TRBD1 (5 bases). The germline V gene has CDR1 SEHNR and CDR2 FQNEAQ (reference sequence). V shed 4 bases and J shed 3 bases, with 18 bases lying between them. The CDR3 runs to 17 residues. Here the CDR3 DNA reads TGTGCCAGCAGCTCCGCCCCCCTAGGGGTCCCTAATGAAAAACTGTTTTTT. Its protein product is CASSSAPLGVPNEKLFF.

CDR3 amino acids: CASSPATGLAGNTIYF. CDR3 nucleotide sequence: TGTGCCAGCTCACCAGCAACAGGGTTGGCTGGAAACACCATATATTTT. The chain uses TRBV18 and TRBJ1-3; possibly TRBD1 for D (6 bases). Trimming removed 2 bases from V and 2 bases from J, with 13 bases in between. CDR1 KGHSH and CDR2 LQKENI come from the germline V gene. The CDR3 contains 16 residues.

V is TRBV7-2 and J is TRBJ1-1, with TRBD1 as a possible D gene (6 bases). Germline V gives CDR1 SGHTA, CDR2 FQGNSA. Trimming cost V 5 bases and J 7 bases, with 17 bases left between them. The CDR3 is 14 amino acids. This CDR3 is CASSPSGGDIEAFF. The CDR3 nucleotides are TGTGCCAGCAGCCCGAGCGGGGGGGACATTGAAGCTTTCTTT.

The table lists this clone with a few counts. The chain is built from TRBV7-6 and TRBJ2-1; D ambiguous. The ends were cut back, 2 bases at V and 3 bases at J, with 20 bases in the middle. Germline V gene data show CDR1 as SGHVS and CDR2 as FNYEAQ. CDR3 length: 18 residues. The CDR3 region is CASSLYSSAQIFYNEQFF. The CDR3 DNA sequence: TGTGCCAGCAGCTTATACTCTTCCGCACAGATTTTCTACAATGAGCAGTTCTTC.

This clone was detected many times. The V call is TRBV6-2 or TRBV6-3, the J call TRBJ1-5; D is unclear. This CDR3 is built from 11 residues. Germline CDR1 and CDR2: MNHEY and SVGEGT. Trimming stripped 6 bases from V and 9 bases from J, with 9 bases between. DNA for the CDR3: TGTGCCAGCAGCGAACCGGGGCCCCAGCATTTT. This translates into CASSEPGPQHF.

In its sample, this clone was seen once. The genes are TRBV5-6 and TRBJ1-1; TRBD1 matches at 10 bases. The J segment lost 1 base and the V segment lost 4 bases, leaving 7 bases of the junction unmatched. CDR3 length: 16 residues. Germline loops: CDR1 SGHDT, CDR2 YYEEEE. The DNA for the CDR3 is TGTGCCAGCAGCACGGACAGGGGGAATTGGAACACTGAAGCTTTCTTT. It translates to CASSTDRGNWNTEAFF. Full variable domain (rest looked up from reference TRBV5-6 and TRBJ1-1): DAGVTQSPTHLIKTRGQQVTLRCSPKSGHDTVSWYQQALGQGPQFIFQYYEEEERQRGNFPDRFSGHQFPNYSSELNVNALLLGDSALYLCASSTDRGNWNTEAFFGQGTRLTVV.

The chain recombines TRBV10-3 with TRBJ1-1; D is possibly TRBD1 (5 bases). V shed 0 bases and J shed 3 bases, with 11 bases lying between them. CDR1 and CDR2 from the germline V gene are ENHRY and SYGVKD. This CDR3 region has 15 residues. The CDR3 DNA is TGTGCCATCAGTGAGTCGGGGGGGGACGACACTGAAGCTTTCTTT. Protein sequence: CAISESGGDDTEAFF.

With respect to this clone: A junction end diverges from the germline sequence, so it may reflect a read error. The chain joins TRBV7-7 to TRBJ2-3; 11 bases map to TRBD2. CDR1 is SSHAT and CDR2 is FNYEAQ in the germline V gene (reference sequence). This CDR3 has 15 residues. CDR3 bases: TGTGCTAGCAGCTTACTAGCGGGGGGCACAGATACGCAGTATTTT. It codes for CASSLLAGGTDTQYF. Combining the CDR3 with reference TRBV7-7 and TRBJ2-3 gives the whole variable domain GAGVSQSPRYKVTKRGQDVTLRCDPISSHATLYWYQQALGQGPEFLTYFNYEAQPDKSGLPSDRFSAERPEGSISTLTIQRTEQRDSAMYRCASSLLAGGTDTQYFGPGTRLTVL.

The V call is TRBV3-1 (or the pseudogene TRBV3-2), the J call TRBJ1-3; D is ambiguous. Germline CDR1 and CDR2: LGHDT and YNNKEL (reference sequence). CDR3 length: 16 residues. V was trimmed by 4 bases and J by 0 bases, leaving 13 bases between them. The CDR3 DNA reads as TGTGCCAGCAGCCGCCGGAGAGAGGTCTCTGGAAACACCATATATTTT. Translation gives CASSRRREVSGNTIYF.

The J gene is TRBJ2-7, the V gene TRBV5-1; perhaps TRBD1 as D (6 bases). The CDR3 runs to 14 residues. Trimming took 2 bases from V and 3 from J, leaving 12 bases between them. The germline V gene has CDR1 SGHRS and CDR2 YFSETQ. CDR3 amino acids: CASSLQGIDYEQYF. The CDR3 DNA is TGCGCCAGCAGCTTACAGGGCATTGACTACGAGCAGTACTTC.

V gene TRBV5-6 combines with J gene TRBJ1-5; 7 bases align to TRBD1. Germline trimming cut 2 bases from V and 5 bases from J; bases unmatched to any gene: 4. This CDR3 comprises 14 residues. The germline V gene encodes CDR1 SGHDT and CDR2 YYEEEE. The CDR3 region has the DNA TGTGCCAGCAGCTTCGGAACAGGGGATCAGCCCCAGCATTTT. Its protein product is CASSFGTGDQPQHF.

V usage is TRBV9 and J usage is TRBJ1-1, with 7 bases matching TRBD1. The CDR3 has 14 residues. CDR1 is SGDLS, CDR2 YYNGEE, per germline. V trimming: 3 bases; J trimming: 2 bases; junction bases outside the gene matches: 4. The chain's CDR3 is CASSGRDSNTEAFF. The CDR3 DNA sequence: TGTGCCAGCAGCGGCCGGGACAGCAACACTGAAGCTTTCTTT.

The chain carries TRBV12-3 or TRBV12-4 and TRBJ1-1, with TRBD1 matching 8 bases. V trimming: 6 bases; J trimming: 5 bases; junction bases outside the gene matches: 5. There are 13 residues in the CDR3. The CDR3 sequence is CASSFDRGTEAFF. In DNA, the CDR3 is TGTGCCAGCAGCTTCGACAGGGGTACTGAAGCTTTCTTT.

This CDR3 is CASSPGTLSYEQYF. CDR3 sequence (DNA): TGTGCCAGTAGCCCCGGGACACTCTCCTACGAGCAGTACTTC. The V call is TRBV19, the J call TRBJ2-7, with D tentatively TRBD1 (6 bases). Trimming pared 6 bases from V and 0 bases from J, leaving 12 bases between. The V gene's germline CDR1 is LNHDA and CDR2 SQIVND (reference sequence). The CDR3 contains 14 residues.

The rearrangement uses TRBV19 and TRBJ2-1, with unresolved D. There are 13 residues in the CDR3. Germline V lookup: CDR1 LNHDA, CDR2 SQIVND (reference sequence). Trimming took 4 bases from V and 1 from J, leaving 5 bases between them. The CDR3: CASSSRSYNEQFF. The CDR3 DNA follows: TGTGCCAGTAGTAGCAGGTCCTACAATGAGCAGTTCTTC.

This clone was counted only a few times. The chain links TRBV19 to TRBJ2-2, with 7 bases matching TRBD2. The CDR3 has 14 amino acids. V lost 7 bases, J lost 7 bases, and 9 bases stayed unmatched. The germline gives CDR1 LNHDA, CDR2 SQIVND (reference sequence). The CDR3 loop reads CASTNPGGSGELFF. The CDR3 bases are TGTGCCAGTACCAACCCGGGGGGAAGCGGGGAGCTGTTTTTT.

This clone was found once. J is TRBJ2-7 and V is TRBV7-8, with 10 bases identical to TRBD2. Germline trimming cut 5 bases from V and 3 bases from J; bases unmatched to any gene: 10. The germline V gene encodes CDR1 SGHVS and CDR2 FQNEAQ. CDR3 length: 16 residues. The CDR3 spells CASSPTTASGGYEQYF. DNA of the CDR3: TGTGCCAGCAGCCCCACCACGGCTAGCGGGGGCTACGAGCAGTACTTC.

V is TRBV5-4 and J is TRBJ1-1; D possibly corresponds to TRBD1 (6 bases). The V gene lost 4 bases and the J gene lost 1 base, with 8 bases spanning the gap. Germline CDR1 reads SGHNT; CDR2 reads YYREEE (reference sequence). The CDR3 has 13 amino acids. The CDR3 loop is CASSKGQNTEAFF. The DNA for the CDR3 is TGTGCCAGCAGCAAGGGACAGAACACTGAAGCTTTCTTT.

This chain links TRBV20-1 with TRBJ2-7; D perhaps matches TRBD2 (5 bases). From germline, CDR1 is DFQATT and CDR2 SNEGSKA (reference sequence). The V and J ends lost 3 bases and 7 bases respectively, with 22 bases between them. CDR3 size: 15 residues. This CDR3 reads CSASADRGTILEQYF. The CDR3 DNA follows: TGCAGTGCTAGTGCAGACCGGGGTACGATTCTAGAGCAGTACTTC.

J is TRBJ1-2 and V is TRBV7-2; D uncertain. Germline V gene data show CDR1 as SGHTA and CDR2 as FQGNSA. This CDR3 is 16 amino acids long. Trimming cost V 0 bases and J 6 bases, with 17 bases left between them. The CDR3 DNA follows: TGTGCCAGCAGCTTAGCGTACGGCCAGGATCTGGATGGCTACACCTTC. This codes for CASSLAYGQDLDGYTF.

This clone occurred a few times. The chain has TRBV10-3 and TRBJ1-2; TRBD1 might be the D (6 bases). Trimming pared 8 bases from V and 0 bases from J, leaving 16 bases between. The CDR3 length is 15 residues. Germline CDR1 and CDR2: ENHRY and SYGVKD. Written as DNA, the CDR3 is TGTGCCATCGCTCAAAGCGACAGGACTAACTATGGCTACACCTTC. It encodes CAIAQSDRTNYGYTF.

The chain employs TRBV12-3 or TRBV12-4 and TRBJ2-1; 9 nucleotides align to TRBD2. V dropped 6 bases and J dropped 10; count of bases not matched to a gene: 7. There are 13 residues in the CDR3. CDR3 DNA: TGTGCCAGCAGCAAAAATCTAGCGGGGGAGCAGTTCTTC. This encodes CASSKNLAGEQFF.

The chain links TRBV5-8 to TRBJ1-6; D not certain. The length of the CDR3 is 14 residues. V was shortened by 5 bases and J by 0 bases, with 6 bases between the two germline ends. Germline CDR1 and CDR2: SGHTS and YDEGEE. Here the CDR3 DNA reads TGTGCCAGCAGTCGGAGCTCCTATAATTCACCCCTCCACTTT. It translates to CASSRSSYNSPLHF.